Listed here is a single T cell receptor beta chain. Antigen unknown. The data originate from a study of shared clonotypes between healthy human individuals. Study-level results: Non-shared clonotypes showed lower generation probabilities than clonotypes common to all four donors. Several donors held 5% to 5.5% of naive CD4 clonotypes in common.

Naivety among CD8 cells was defined by CD45RO negativity and positive CCR7 selection, thereby excluding terminally differentiated effector memory CD45RA+ cells. Adult donors, all healthy and HIV-negative, had no recent acute infections or vaccinations. The donors, all of them Caucasian adults, lived in Nashville, Tennessee. This CDR3 has 18 residues. Method: immunoSEQ multiplex PCR; TCRdb's copy keeps in-frame clones and lacks some. The table lists over 2,000,000 clones, 93% of them singletons. This chain connects TRBV12-2 to TRBJ2-2; the D call TRBD1 from the table was never checked on the DNA. TRBV12-2 is termed a pseudogene. Specimen: naive CD8+ T cells from PBMCs. This TCR derives from a young man in good health. Some clones in this sample may be carry-over from other donors' samples. The CDR3 region has the DNA TGTGCAAGTCGCTTAACCTATGGACAGTCTATTTATCACGGGGAGCTGTTTTTT. Its protein is CASRLTYGQSIYHGELFF.